This TCR beta chain originates from a study of shared clonotypes between healthy human individuals. Study conclusions and caveats: A generally larger estimated richness was seen in naive subsets than in memory subsets. Shared clonotypes across all four donors exceeded non-shared ones in generation probability.

Positively selected for CCR7, the CD45RO-negative cells used as naive CD8 cells excluded terminally differentiated effector memory CD45RA+ cells. Some clones are missing from TCRdb's copy, which holds only in-frame ones; the method was immunoSEQ multiplex PCR. The sample shows millions of clones, about 95% of them seen only once. Notes on this clone: Its antigen is not identified.

This clonotype was sampled from a man aged 18-30 years in good health. Sequenced input: naive CD8+ T cells sorted from blood.

The CDR3 is CASSLVAFGEGTIYNEQFF. The CDR3, as DNA: TGTGCCAGCAGCTTAGTAGCGTTTGGGGAAGGGACAATCTACAATGAGCAGTTCTTC. This sequence joins TRBV11-1 and TRBJ2-1; TRBD1 is a possible D gene (6 bases). V shed 1 base and J shed 3 bases, with 22 bases lying between them. Germline CDR1 SGHAT, CDR2 FQDESV (reference sequence). This CDR3 spans 19 amino acids.